Following are 21 T cell receptor beta chains from one sample sequenced in a study of cytomegalovirus exposure and HLA in healthy donors. PCR primers comprised 60 Vbeta and 13 Jbeta primers. Profiled with immunoSEQ multiplex PCR; TCRdb holds only in-frame clones, not every one. The sample lists about 160,000 clones; 82% were seen once. The source material was PBMCs. Receptors originate from a girl aged 2 to 10 in good health and CMV-seropositive.

Only a few counts were recorded for this clone. This chain links TRBV5-1 with TRBJ1-1, with 8 nucleotides matching TRBD1. CDR1 is SGHRS, CDR2 YFSETQ, per germline. The length of the CDR3 is 13 residues. V shed 7 bases and J 4 bases; nucleotides not matched to a gene: 6. In DNA, the CDR3 is TGCGCCAGCGGAGGACAGGGTGGCACTGAAGCTTTCTTT. Translated, it gives CASGGQGGTEAFF.

The chain has TRBV28 and TRBJ1-1, with D perhaps matching TRBD1 (6 bases). The V and J ends lost 4 bases and 9 bases respectively, with 18 bases between them. This CDR3 is built from 14 residues. The germline V gene encodes CDR1 MDHEN and CDR2 SYDVKM. CDR3 region: CASSSLGQIIQAFF. The CDR3 DNA reads as TGTGCCAGCAGTTCCCTTGGACAGATTATTCAAGCTTTCTTT.

This sequence joins TRBV6-1 and TRBJ1-2, with 9 bases fitting TRBD1. Trimming removed 0 bases from V and 8 bases from J; junction bases left unmatched: 10. The CDR3 sequence is 16 residues long. Per the germline V gene, CDR1 is MNHNS and CDR2 is SASEGT. The CDR3, as DNA: TGTGCCAGCAGTGAAGCGCTCTTTAGGACAGGGGCCGGCTACACCTTC. It codes for CASSEALFRTGAGYTF.

The gene calls are TRBV6-1 and TRBJ2-3; the match to TRBD1 covers 9 bases. V gave up 3 bases and J gave up 1 base; unmatched junction bases: 8. The CDR3 is 17 residues long. The germline V gene encodes CDR1 MNHNS and CDR2 SASEGT. This CDR3 reads CASSDPGQGTGTDTQYF. The CDR3 DNA is TGTGCCAGCAGTGACCCTGGACAGGGGACCGGCACAGATACGCAGTATTTT.

The chain is built from TRBV29-1 and TRBJ2-3, with 8 bases that match TRBD2. The CDR3 totals 16 residues. The trim removed 1 base at V and 2 bases at J, leaving 8 bases unmatched. Germline CDR1 and CDR2: SQVTM and ANQGSEA. The CDR3 reads CSVEGYSGRPTDTQYF. The CDR3 DNA follows: TGCAGCGTTGAAGGGTACAGCGGGAGACCCACAGATACGCAGTATTTT.

The chain carries TRBV30 and TRBJ1-2, with D tentatively TRBD1 (5 bases). The CDR3 consists of 15 residues. Germline CDR1 GTSNPN, CDR2 SVGIG (reference sequence). V dropped 2 bases and J dropped 4 bases, with 17 bases sitting between them. DNA for the CDR3: TGTGCCTGGAGTCCCCTAAGGGGATCCGGCTATGGCTACACCTTC. Protein sequence: CAWSPLRGSGYGYTF.

This clone was seen once. In DNA form, the CDR3 reads TGCGCCAGCAGCCAAATCGGCTACAGCGGAAGCACAGATACGCAGTATTTT. It encodes CASSQIGYSGSTDTQYF. The genes are TRBV4-1 and TRBJ2-3; possibly TRBD2 for D (5 bases). The length of the CDR3 is 17 residues. V gave up 2 bases and J gave up 0 bases, with 15 bases separating them. Looked up from germline, CDR1 is MGHRA and CDR2 is YSYEKL.

A single count supports this clone. The V gene is TRBV10-1, the J gene TRBJ2-3; a weak D match, TRBD1 (5 bases). With 0 bases removed from V and 5 bases from J, the gap between germline ends came to 6 bases. The germline V gene has CDR1 WNHNN and CDR2 SYGVQD (reference sequence). CDR3 size: 13 residues. Here the CDR3 DNA reads TGCGCCAGCAGTGAGTCGACAGAAGATACGCAGTATTTT. It translates to CASSESTEDTQYF.

The count of this clone is one. The chain links TRBV4-2 to TRBJ2-3; possibly TRBD2 for D (5 bases). The CDR3 loop spans 17 amino acids. CDR1 and CDR2 from the germline V gene are LGHNA and YNFKEQ. Trimming cost V 4 bases and J 1 base, with 18 bases left between them. CDR3 sequence reads: CASSPRDRAAGTDTQYF. Written as DNA, the CDR3 is TGTGCCAGCAGCCCCAGAGATAGAGCGGCAGGCACAGATACGCAGTATTTT.

The chain uses TRBV10-1 and TRBJ2-3, with 9 bases fitting TRBD2. V shed 3 bases, J shed 1 base, and the junction held 11 bases outside the gene matches. The CDR3 contains 18 residues. Germline V gives CDR1 WNHNN, CDR2 SYGVQD (reference sequence). CDR3 loop: CASSEGRGWTSGTDTQYF. The CDR3 coding sequence is TGCGCCAGCAGTGAAGGGAGGGGATGGACTAGCGGCACAGATACGCAGTATTTT.

The V gene is TRBV5-6, the J gene TRBJ1-4; D is perhaps TRBD1 (5 bases). The CDR3 totals 15 residues. The germline CDR1 and CDR2 sequences are SGHDT and YYEEEE. Trimming took off 4 bases at V and 2 bases at J, with 12 bases between the two ends. The CDR3 DNA sequence: TGTGCCAGCAGCGCCCCCGGGGGGACTAATGAAAAACTGTTTTTT. Its translation: CASSAPGGTNEKLFF.

V usage is TRBV7-9 and J usage is TRBJ2-4; possibly TRBD1 for D (6 bases). Germline assignment: CDR1 SEHNR and CDR2 FQNEAQ (reference sequence). The CDR3 has 12 amino acids. Trimming cost V 1 base and J 8 bases, with 6 bases left between them. In DNA form, the CDR3 reads TGTGCCAGCAGCTTAGAGGGGGACATTCAGTACTTC. Its protein product is CASSLEGDIQYF.

The rearrangement uses TRBV19 and TRBJ2-2; D uncertain. This CDR3 comprises 13 residues. Germline-derived CDR1 and CDR2 are LNHDA and SQIVND (reference sequence). With 4 bases removed from V and 8 bases from J, the gap between germline ends came to 11 bases. Here the CDR3 reads CASSTPGEGELFF. The CDR3 DNA is TGTGCCAGTAGTACCCCTGGAGAGGGGGAGCTGTTTTTT.

The gene calls are TRBV7-8 and TRBJ2-1; 14 bases align to TRBD2. The trim removed 5 bases at V and 2 bases at J, leaving 14 bases unmatched. There are 20 residues in the CDR3. CDR1 is SGHVS and CDR2 is FQNEAQ in the germline V gene. In DNA, the CDR3 is TGTGCCAGCAGCCAGTCGCGGGGACTAGCGGGAGTCGGAGCCTACAATGAGCAGTTCTTC. Encoded protein: CASSQSRGLAGVGAYNEQFF.

This chain joins TRBV28 and TRBJ2-1, with TRBD2 as a possible D gene (6 bases). Trimming removed 5 bases from V and 4 bases from J, with 12 bases in between. The CDR3 contains 14 residues. In germline, CDR1 is MDHEN, CDR2 SYDVKM. CDR3 in DNA: TGTGCCAGCAGTGAGCGGGCCCCATACAATGAGCAGTTCTTC. Translation: CASSERAPYNEQFF. Drawing the rest from reference TRBV28 and TRBJ2-1, the complete variable domain is DVKVTQSSRYLVKRTGEKVFLECVQDMDHENMFWYRQDPGLGLRLIYFSYDVKMKEKGDIPEGYSVSREKKERFSLILESASTNQTSMYLCASSERAPYNEQFFGPGTRLTVL.

CDR3 in amino acids: CSVAGQGYEKLFF. The DNA for the CDR3 is TGCAGCGTCGCCGGACAGGGTTATGAAAAACTGTTTTTT. The rearrangement joins TRBV29-1 to TRBJ1-4; 8 bases map to TRBD1. Germline values: CDR1 SQVTM, CDR2 ANQGSEA. The V and J ends lost 6 bases and 6 bases, in that order; junction bases with no gene match: 6. The CDR3 extends over 13 amino acids.

The chain recombines TRBV19 with TRBJ2-7; TRBD1 matches 7 bases. In germline, CDR1 is LNHDA, CDR2 SQIVND (reference sequence). There are 15 residues in the CDR3. The trim removed 3 bases at V and 4 bases at J, leaving 9 bases unmatched. The chain's CDR3 is CASSITPDRRYEQYF. The DNA of the CDR3 is TGTGCCAGTAGTATTACCCCGGACAGGAGGTACGAGCAGTACTTC.

The chain links TRBV10-3 to TRBJ2-1, with TRBD2 identical over 10 bases. The CDR3 extends over 19 amino acids. CDR1 and CDR2 from the germline V gene are ENHRY and SYGVKD. The V segment lost 0 bases and the J segment 1 base; nucleotides outside the gene matches: 9. The CDR3, as DNA: TGTGCCATCAGTGAGTCCATAAGGACTAGCGGCCGGTCCTACAATGAGCAGTTCTTC. This codes for CAISESIRTSGRSYNEQFF.

The genes are TRBV30 and TRBJ2-1; D is possibly TRBD1 (5 bases). CDR1 and CDR2 from the germline V gene are GTSNPN and SVGIG (reference sequence). The CDR3 spans 14 residues. The V gene lost 6 bases and the J gene lost 5 bases, with 17 bases spanning the gap. CDR3: CACSSGRANNEQFF. The CDR3 coding sequence is TGTGCCTGCAGCTCCGGCAGGGCCAACAATGAGCAGTTCTTC. Supplemented by reference TRBV30 and TRBJ2-1, the full variable domain reads SQTIHQWPATLVQPVGSPLSLECTVEGTSNPNLYWYRQAAGRGLQLLFYSVGIGQISSEVPQNLSASRPQDRQFILSSKKLLLSDSGFYLCACSSGRANNEQFFGPGTRLTVL.

The rearrangement uses TRBV30 and TRBJ2-1; D possibly corresponds to TRBD1 (5 bases). CDR3 length: 13 amino acids. V was cut by 0 bases and J by 3 bases, with 6 bases left in between. CDR1 and CDR2 from the germline V gene are GTSNPN and SVGIG (reference sequence). Here the CDR3 reads CAWSVGVYNEQFF. The CDR3 DNA is TGTGCCTGGAGTGTAGGGGTCTACAATGAGCAGTTCTTC.

The rearrangement uses TRBV6-5 and TRBJ2-5; 12 nucleotides match TRBD2. In germline, CDR1 is MNHEY, CDR2 SVGAGI. The CDR3 has 15 amino acids. V dropped 8 bases and J dropped 5; count of bases not matched to a gene: 9. The DNA for the CDR3 is TGTGCCAGCGGGCGGACCGGACTAGCGGGGGAGACCCAGTACTTC. The encoded protein is CASGRTGLAGETQYF.